Listed below are T cell receptor beta chains from one sample, sequenced in a study of blood T cell repertoires in COVID-19. Sequenced by immunoSEQ multiplex PCR; TCRdb stores in-frame clones only, minus some. The data hold about 160,000 clones, with under 95% observed a single time. The source material was peripheral blood. Every receptor here comes from a man between 60 and 75 years old with active or convalescent COVID-19. Each CDR3 is given with its conserved first and last residue. A D gene is named only where the DNA matches it firmly. The listing skips clone size in some rows; elsewhere it reads once, few, many or a size class.

abundance	d_gene	v_gene	j_gene	len	CDR3nt	CDR3aa
NA	TRBD2	TRBV19	TRBJ2-7	15	TGTGCCAGTAGCTCCCTAGCGGGGGGGCTCTGGGAGCAGTACTTC	CASSSLAGGLWEQYF
NA	NA	TRBV10-1	TRBJ1-2	12	TGCGCCAGCAGTCTAACTTACTATGGCTACACCTTC	CASSLTYYGYTF
NA	NA	TRBV18	TRBJ2-7	17	TGTGCCAGCTCACTAACCAGCCCGGGGGGCGAACGTGACGAGCAGTACTTC	CASSLTSPGGERDEQYF
once	NA	TRBV6-5	TRBJ2-1	13	TGTGCCAGCAGAGTATCGGATAGCGATGAGCAGTTCTTC	CASRVSDSDEQFF
NA	NA	TRBV7-9	TRBJ2-5	15	TGTGCCAGCACCCGAGAGGCGGGTTTTGGAGAGACCCAGTACTTC	CASTREAGFGETQYF
NA	NA	TRBV5-1	TRBJ2-3	14	TGCGCCAGCGCCAAAGGCGGGGCCGGGGATACGCAGTATTTT	CASAKGGAGDTQYF
NA	TRBD1	TRBV10-3	TRBJ1-2	19	TGTGCCATCAGTCCTCGAATGATCGGGACCGGGACAGGGGGCTCGGGCTACACCTTC	CAISPRMIGTGTGGSGYTF
NA	NA	TRBV4-1	TRBJ1-3	15	TGCGCCAGCAGCCACCCCCGGGGCTCTGGAAACACCATATATTTT	CASSHPRGSGNTIYF
NA	TRBD1	TRBV4-1	TRBJ1-2	15	TGCGCCAGCAGCCAAGAAACAGGGGGAAGGTATGGCTACACCTTC	CASSQETGGRYGYTF
NA	NA	TRBV6-5	TRBJ2-7	12	TGTGCCAGCAGAGCGAAGGGGTACGAGCAGTACTTC	CASRAKGYEQYF
NA	TRBD1	TRBV6-6	TRBJ1-5	15	TGTGCCAGCAGTTACTCGTATAGACAGGGCGTGCCCCAGCATTTT	CASSYSYRQGVPQHF
NA	NA	TRBV6-5	TRBJ1-1	14	TGTGCCAGCAGGCGCACAGGGTTGAACACTGAAGCTTTCTTT	CASRRTGLNTEAFF
NA	TRBD2	TRBV29-1	TRBJ2-2	14	TGCAGCGCGCGACTAGCGGGAGGCGCCGGGGAGCTGTTTTTT	CSARLAGGAGELFF
NA	TRBD1	TRBV18	TRBJ2-7	15	TGTGCCAGCTCGTGGGGACAGGGGGCGATCTACGAGCAGTACTTC	CASSWGQGAIYEQYF
NA	TRBD2	TRBV5-1	TRBJ2-2	17	TGCGCCAGCAGCTTGTTGCTAGCGGGAGGAAGAACCGGGGAGCTGTTTTTT	CASSLLLAGGRTGELFF
NA	TRBD1	TRBV9	TRBJ1-1	16	TGTGCCAGCAGCCCACGCGGACAGGCCGGGGACACTGAAGCTTTCTTT	CASSPRGQAGDTEAFF
NA	NA	TRBV9	TRBJ2-7	14	TGTGCCAGCAGCGTAGGGAGTCCGGCCTACGAGCAGTACTTC	CASSVGSPAYEQYF
NA	TRBD1	TRBV7-7	TRBJ2-1	15	TGTGCCAGCAGCTTACGACAGGGAACCTACAATGAGCAGTTCTTC	CASSLRQGTYNEQFF
NA	TRBD1	TRBV19	TRBJ2-6	19	TGTGCCAGTAGTATCCCTCCTCGGACAGGGGGCTTTGGGGCCAACGTCCTGACTTTC	CASSIPPRTGGFGANVLTF
NA	TRBD1	TRBV6-5	TRBJ2-7	14	TGTGCCAGCAGGGCCGGGACAGGGGTCTACGAGCAGTACTTC	CASRAGTGVYEQYF
NA	NA	TRBV2	TRBJ2-3	14	TGTGCCAGCAATGGAGGGGCATTGTCAGATACGCAGTATTTT	CASNGGALSDTQYF
NA	NA	TRBV20-1	TRBJ1-2	14	TGCAGTGCTAGTCTCACTGACAGACCTTATGGCTACACCTTC	CSASLTDRPYGYTF
NA	TRBD1	TRBV10-2	TRBJ2-7	14	TGCGCCAGCAGACCGGGACAGGGAGCCTACGAGCAGTACTTC	CASRPGQGAYEQYF
NA	NA	TRBV5-1	TRBJ2-7	13	TGCGCCAGCAGCTCCGGGACATCCTACGAGCAGTACTTC	CASSSGTSYEQYF
NA	TRBD1	TRBV27	TRBJ1-4	18	TGTGCCAGCATGGGGACAGGGGGATTCTTAGCAACTAATGAAAAACTGTTTTTT	CASMGTGGFLATNEKLFF
NA	NA	TRBV9	TRBJ1-2	13	TGTGCCAGCAGCGTAGGAGGGATTAAAGGCTACACCTTC	CASSVGGIKGYTF
NA	NA	TRBV3-1/TRBV3-2	TRBJ2-7	12	TGTGCCAGCAGCTGGCTCAGGGACGAGCAGTACTTC	CASSWLRDEQYF
NA	TRBD2	TRBV6-5	TRBJ2-1	15	TGTGCCAGCGGCTCCGGGACTAGGATCGTGAATGAGCAGTTCTTC	CASGSGTRIVNEQFF
NA	NA	TRBV7-9	TRBJ2-2	15	TGTGCCAGCAGCTTACTTCACATGAACACCGGGGAGCTGTTTTTT	CASSLLHMNTGELFF
NA	TRBD2	TRBV18	TRBJ2-7	14	TGTGCCAGCTCACCGACTAGCGGGTCATACGAGCAGTACTTC	CASSPTSGSYEQYF
NA	NA	TRBV6-6	TRBJ1-1	15	TGTGCCAGCAGTTCCCTCGGAGGGGATCTCACTGAAGCTTTCTTT	CASSSLGGDLTEAFF
NA	TRBD2	TRBV3-1/TRBV3-2	TRBJ2-3	16	TGTGCCAGCAGCCAAAGATCTAGCGGGAGGGCAGATACGCAGTATTTT	CASSQRSSGRADTQYF